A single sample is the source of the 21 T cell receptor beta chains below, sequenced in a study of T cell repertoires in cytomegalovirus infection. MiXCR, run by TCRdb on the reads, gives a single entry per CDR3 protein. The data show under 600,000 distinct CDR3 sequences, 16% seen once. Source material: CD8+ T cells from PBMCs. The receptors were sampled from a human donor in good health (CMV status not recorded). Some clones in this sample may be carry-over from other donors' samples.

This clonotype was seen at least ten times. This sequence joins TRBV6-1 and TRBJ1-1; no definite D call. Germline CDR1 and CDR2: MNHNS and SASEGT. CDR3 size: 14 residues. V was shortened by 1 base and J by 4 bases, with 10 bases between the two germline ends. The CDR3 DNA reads TGTGCCAGCAGTGAAGGGGGATTTGGCACTGAAGCTTTCTTT. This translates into CASSEGGFGTEAFF.

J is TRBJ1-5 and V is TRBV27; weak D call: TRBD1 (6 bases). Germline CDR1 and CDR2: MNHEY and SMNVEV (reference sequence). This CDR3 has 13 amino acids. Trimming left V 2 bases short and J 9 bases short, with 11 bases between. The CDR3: CASSLTTGRPQHF. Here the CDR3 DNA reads TGTGCCAGCAGTTTAACTACAGGGAGGCCCCAGCATTTT.

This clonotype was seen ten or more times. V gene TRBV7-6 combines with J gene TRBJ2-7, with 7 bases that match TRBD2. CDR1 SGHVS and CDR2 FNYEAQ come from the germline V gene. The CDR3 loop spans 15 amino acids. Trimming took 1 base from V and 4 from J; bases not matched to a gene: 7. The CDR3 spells CASSLEQRGNYEQYF. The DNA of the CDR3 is TGTGCCAGCAGCTTAGAGCAGCGGGGTAATTACGAGCAGTACTTC. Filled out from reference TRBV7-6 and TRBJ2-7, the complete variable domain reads GAGVSQSPRYKVTKRGQDVALRCDPISGHVSLYWYRQALGQGPEFLTYFNYEAQQDKSGLPNDRFSAERPEGSISTLTIQRTEQRDSAMYRCASSLEQRGNYEQYFGPGTRLTVT.

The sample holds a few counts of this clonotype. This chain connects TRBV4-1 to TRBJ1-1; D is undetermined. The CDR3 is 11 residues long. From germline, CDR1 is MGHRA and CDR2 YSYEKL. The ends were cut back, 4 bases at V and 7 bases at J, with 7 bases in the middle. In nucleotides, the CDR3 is TGCGCCAGCAGCCGCAGAAATGAAGCTTTCTTT. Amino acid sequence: CASSRRNEAFF.

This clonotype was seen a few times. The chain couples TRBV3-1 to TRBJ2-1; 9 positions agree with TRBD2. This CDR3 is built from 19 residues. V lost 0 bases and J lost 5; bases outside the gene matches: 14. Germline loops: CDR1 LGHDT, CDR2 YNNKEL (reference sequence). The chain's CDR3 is CASSQDFGTSLGGHNEQFF. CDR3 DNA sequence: TGTGCCAGCAGCCAAGATTTTGGGACTAGCCTCGGAGGTCACAATGAGCAGTTCTTC.

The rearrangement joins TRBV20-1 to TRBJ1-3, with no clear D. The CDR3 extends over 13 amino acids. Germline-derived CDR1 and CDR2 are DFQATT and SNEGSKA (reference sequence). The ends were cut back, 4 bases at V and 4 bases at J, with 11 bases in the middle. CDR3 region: CSAKDLEGNTIYF. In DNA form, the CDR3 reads TGCAGTGCTAAGGACCTGGAAGGAAACACCATATATTTT.

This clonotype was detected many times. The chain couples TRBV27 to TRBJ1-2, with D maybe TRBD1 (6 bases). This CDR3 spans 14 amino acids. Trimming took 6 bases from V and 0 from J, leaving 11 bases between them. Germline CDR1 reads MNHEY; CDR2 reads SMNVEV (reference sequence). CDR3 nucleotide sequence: TGTGCCAGCAGAACACAGGGAGCTAACTATGGCTACACCTTC. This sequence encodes CASRTQGANYGYTF.

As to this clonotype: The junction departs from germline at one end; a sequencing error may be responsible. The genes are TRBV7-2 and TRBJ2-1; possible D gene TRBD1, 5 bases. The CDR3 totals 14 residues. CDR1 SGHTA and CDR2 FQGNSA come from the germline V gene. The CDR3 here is CASSSSDERGRKFF. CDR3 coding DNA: TGTGCAAGCAGCTCGTCCGACGAAAGGGGCCGCAAGTTCTTC.

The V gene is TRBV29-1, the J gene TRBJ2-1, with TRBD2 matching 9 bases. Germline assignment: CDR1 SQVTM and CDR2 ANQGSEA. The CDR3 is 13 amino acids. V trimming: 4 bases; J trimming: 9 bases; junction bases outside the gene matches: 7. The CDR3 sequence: CSVVRSGRGEQFF. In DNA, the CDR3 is TGCAGCGTTGTTCGTAGCGGGAGAGGTGAGCAGTTCTTC.

CDR3 sequence (DNA): TGTGCCAGCAGTGAATGGGAGGGGCGGGGGGGAGGAGAGACCCAGTACTTC. Its translation: CASSEWEGRGGGETQYF. The rearrangement uses TRBV25-1 and TRBJ2-5; 9 bases match TRBD2. Germline V CDR1 and CDR2: MGHDK, SYGVNS. Unmatched junction bases numbered 10, after V lost 1 base and J lost 4 bases. The CDR3 has 17 amino acids. The full variable domain, its missing parts supplied by reference TRBV25-1 and TRBJ2-5, is EADIYQTPRYLVIGTGKKITLECSQTMGHDKMYWYQQDPGMELHLIHYSYGVNSTEKGDLSSESTVSRIRTEHFPLTLESARPSHTSQYLCASSEWEGRGGGETQYFGPGTRLLVL.

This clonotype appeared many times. DNA for the CDR3: TGTGCCAGCAGCTTAATAGGACAGCCCCAGCATTTT. This codes for CASSLIGQPQHF. The genes are TRBV7-9 and TRBJ1-5, with D unclear. V lost 2 bases, J lost 7 bases, and 6 bases lay in between. Germline CDR1 and CDR2: SEHNR and FQNEAQ (reference sequence). The length of the CDR3 is 12 residues.

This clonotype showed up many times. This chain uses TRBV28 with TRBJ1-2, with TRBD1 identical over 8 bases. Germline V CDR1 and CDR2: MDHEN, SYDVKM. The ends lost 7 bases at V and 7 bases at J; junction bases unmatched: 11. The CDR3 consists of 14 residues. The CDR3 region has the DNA TGTGCCAGCACCCACAGGGGGTCAGACAGTGGCTACACCTTC. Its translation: CASTHRGSDSGYTF.

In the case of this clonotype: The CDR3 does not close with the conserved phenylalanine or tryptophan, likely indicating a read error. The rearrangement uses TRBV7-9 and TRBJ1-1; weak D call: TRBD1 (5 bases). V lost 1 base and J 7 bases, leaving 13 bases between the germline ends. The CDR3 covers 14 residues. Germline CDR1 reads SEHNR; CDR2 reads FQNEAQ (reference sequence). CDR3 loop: CASSLVGTGGEAFY. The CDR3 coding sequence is TGTGCCAGCAGCTTAGTAGGTACTGGGGGTGAAGCTTTCTAT.

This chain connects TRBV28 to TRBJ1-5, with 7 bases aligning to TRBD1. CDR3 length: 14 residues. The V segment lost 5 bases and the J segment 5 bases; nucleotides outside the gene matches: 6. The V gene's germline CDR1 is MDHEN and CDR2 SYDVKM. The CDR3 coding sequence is TGTGCCAGCAGTCATCGACAGGGAGATCAGCCCCAGCATTTT. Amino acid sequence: CASSHRQGDQPQHF. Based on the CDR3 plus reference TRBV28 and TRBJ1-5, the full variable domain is DVKVTQSSRYLVKRTGEKVFLECVQDMDHENMFWYRQDPGLGLRLIYFSYDVKMKEKGDIPEGYSVSREKKERFSLILESASTNQTSMYLCASSHRQGDQPQHFGDGTRLSIL.

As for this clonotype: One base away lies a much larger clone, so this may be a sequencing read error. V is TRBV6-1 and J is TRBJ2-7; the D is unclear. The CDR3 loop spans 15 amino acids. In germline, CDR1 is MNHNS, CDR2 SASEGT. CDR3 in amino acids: CDSRSPMSDTYEQYF. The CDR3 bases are TGTGACAGCAGGTCACCAATGTCCGACACCTACGAGCAGTACTTC.

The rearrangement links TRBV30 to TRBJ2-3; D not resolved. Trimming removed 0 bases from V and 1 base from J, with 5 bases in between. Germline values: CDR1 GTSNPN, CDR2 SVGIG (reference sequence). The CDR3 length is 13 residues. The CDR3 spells CAWSVDGTDTQYF. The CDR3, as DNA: TGTGCCTGGAGTGTAGACGGCACAGATACGCAGTATTTT.

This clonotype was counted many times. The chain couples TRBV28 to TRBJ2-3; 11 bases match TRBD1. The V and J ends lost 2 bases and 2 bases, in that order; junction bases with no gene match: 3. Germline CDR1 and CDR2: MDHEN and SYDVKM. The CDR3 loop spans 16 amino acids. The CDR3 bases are TGTGCCAGCAGTTTAGGGACAGGGGGTACCACAGATACGCAGTATTTT. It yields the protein CASSLGTGGTTDTQYF.

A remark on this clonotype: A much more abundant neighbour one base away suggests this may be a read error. This CDR3 is CASSLPGAPEAFF. CDR3 bases: TGTGCCAGCAGCTTACCAGGGGCCCCTGAAGCTTTCTTT. The rearrangement joins TRBV7-9 to TRBJ1-1; perhaps TRBD1 as D (6 bases). The ends were cut back, 2 bases at V and 6 bases at J, with 10 bases in the middle. There are 13 residues in the CDR3. The germline gives CDR1 SEHNR, CDR2 FQNEAQ (reference sequence).

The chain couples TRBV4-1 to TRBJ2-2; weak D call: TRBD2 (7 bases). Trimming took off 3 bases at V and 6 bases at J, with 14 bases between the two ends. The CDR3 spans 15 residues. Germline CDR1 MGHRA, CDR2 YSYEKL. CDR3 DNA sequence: TGCGCCAGCAGCCAGGCCGGGGGGCTGGCCGGGGAGCTGTTTTTT. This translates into CASSQAGGLAGELFF.

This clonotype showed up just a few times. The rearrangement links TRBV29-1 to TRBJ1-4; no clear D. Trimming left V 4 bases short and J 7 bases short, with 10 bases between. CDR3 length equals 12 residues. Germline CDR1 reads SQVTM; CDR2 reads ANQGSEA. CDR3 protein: CSVGQESEKLFF. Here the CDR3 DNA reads TGCAGCGTTGGTCAGGAAAGTGAAAAACTGTTTTTT.

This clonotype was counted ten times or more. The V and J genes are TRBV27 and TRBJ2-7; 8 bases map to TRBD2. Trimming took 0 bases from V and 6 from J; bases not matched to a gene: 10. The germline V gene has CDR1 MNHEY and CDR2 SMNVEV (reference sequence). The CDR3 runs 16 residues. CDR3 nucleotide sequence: TGTGCCAGCAGTTTATCGGGTAGCGGGGCCTCCGCCGAGCAGTACTTC. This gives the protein CASSLSGSGASAEQYF.